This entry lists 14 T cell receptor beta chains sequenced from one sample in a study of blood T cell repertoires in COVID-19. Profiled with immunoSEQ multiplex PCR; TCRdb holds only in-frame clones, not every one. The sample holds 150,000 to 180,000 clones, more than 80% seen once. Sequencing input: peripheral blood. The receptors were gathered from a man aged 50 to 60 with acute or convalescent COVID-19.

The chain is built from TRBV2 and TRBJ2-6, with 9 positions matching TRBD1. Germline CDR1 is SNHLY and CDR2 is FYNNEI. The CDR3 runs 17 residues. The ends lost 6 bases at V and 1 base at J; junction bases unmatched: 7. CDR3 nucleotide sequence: TGTGCCAGCAGCCAAGACAGGGGGATGTCTGGGGCCAACGTCCTGACTTTC. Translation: CASSQDRGMSGANVLTF.

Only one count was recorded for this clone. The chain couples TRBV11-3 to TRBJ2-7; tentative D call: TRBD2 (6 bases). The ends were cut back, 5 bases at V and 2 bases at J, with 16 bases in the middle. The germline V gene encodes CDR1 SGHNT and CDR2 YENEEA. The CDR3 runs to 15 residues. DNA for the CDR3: TGTGCCAGCAGCCCCCGGGACTCGAAAACCTACGAGCAGTACTTC. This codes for CASSPRDSKTYEQYF. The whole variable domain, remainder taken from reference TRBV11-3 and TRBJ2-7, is EAGVVQSPRYKIIEKKQPVAFWCNPISGHNTLYWYLQNLGQGPELLIRYENEEAVDDSQLPKDRFSAERLKGVDSTLKIQPAELGDSAVYLCASSPRDSKTYEQYFGPGTRLTVT.

The DNA of the CDR3 is TGCGCCAGCAGCTCTACAGGGGTTGAGCAGTTCTTC. It yields the protein CASSSTGVEQFF. The V call is TRBV5-1, the J call TRBJ2-1, with TRBD1 matching over 7 bases. J gave up 9 bases and V 3 bases, and 3 bases lay outside the gene matches. The germline V gene encodes CDR1 SGHRS and CDR2 YFSETQ. CDR3 length equals 12 residues.

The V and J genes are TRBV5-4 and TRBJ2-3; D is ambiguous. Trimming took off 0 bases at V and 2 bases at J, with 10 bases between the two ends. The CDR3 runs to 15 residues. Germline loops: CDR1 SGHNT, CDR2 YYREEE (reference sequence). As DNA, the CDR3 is TGTGCCAGCAGCTTGGTTGCTCAGTTCACAGATACGCAGTATTTT. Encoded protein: CASSLVAQFTDTQYF.

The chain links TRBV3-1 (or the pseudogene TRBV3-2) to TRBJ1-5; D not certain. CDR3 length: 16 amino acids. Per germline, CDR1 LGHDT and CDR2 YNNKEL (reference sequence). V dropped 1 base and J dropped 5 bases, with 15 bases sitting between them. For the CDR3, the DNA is TGTGCCAGCAGCCAAGGGCACGGGGTAAGGGATCAGCCCCAGCATTTT. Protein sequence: CASSQGHGVRDQPQHF.

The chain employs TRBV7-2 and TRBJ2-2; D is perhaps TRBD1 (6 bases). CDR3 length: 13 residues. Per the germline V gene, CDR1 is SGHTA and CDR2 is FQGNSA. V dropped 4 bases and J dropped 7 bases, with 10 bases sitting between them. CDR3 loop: CASSYRVGGELFF. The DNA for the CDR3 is TGTGCCAGCAGCTACAGGGTTGGCGGGGAGCTGTTTTTT.

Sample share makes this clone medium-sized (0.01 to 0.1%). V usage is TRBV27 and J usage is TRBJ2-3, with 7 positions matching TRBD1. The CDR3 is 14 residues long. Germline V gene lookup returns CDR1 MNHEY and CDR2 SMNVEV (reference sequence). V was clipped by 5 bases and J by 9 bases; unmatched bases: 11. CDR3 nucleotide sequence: TGTGCCAGCAGTAGGGACAGCGACCCCGGGACGCAGTATTTT. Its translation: CASSRDSDPGTQYF.

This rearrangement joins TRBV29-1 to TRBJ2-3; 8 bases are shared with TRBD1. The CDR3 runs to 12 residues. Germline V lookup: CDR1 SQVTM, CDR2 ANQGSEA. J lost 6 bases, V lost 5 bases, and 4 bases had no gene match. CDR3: CSVKTGGDTQYF. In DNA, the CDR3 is TGCAGCGTTAAAACAGGGGGGGATACGCAGTATTTT.

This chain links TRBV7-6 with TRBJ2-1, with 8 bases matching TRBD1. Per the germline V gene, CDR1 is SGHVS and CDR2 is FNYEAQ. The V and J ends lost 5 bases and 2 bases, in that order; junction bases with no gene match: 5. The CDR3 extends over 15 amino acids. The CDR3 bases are TGTGCCAGCAGCCCACGACAGGGGACCTACAATGAGCAGTTCTTC. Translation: CASSPRQGTYNEQFF.

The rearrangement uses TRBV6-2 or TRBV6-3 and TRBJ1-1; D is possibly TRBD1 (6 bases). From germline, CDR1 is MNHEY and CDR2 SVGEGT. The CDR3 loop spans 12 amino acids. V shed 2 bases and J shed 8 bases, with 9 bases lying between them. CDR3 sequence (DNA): TGTGCCAGCAGTTACGGGAGGGGGGAAGCTTTCTTT. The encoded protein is CASSYGRGEAFF.

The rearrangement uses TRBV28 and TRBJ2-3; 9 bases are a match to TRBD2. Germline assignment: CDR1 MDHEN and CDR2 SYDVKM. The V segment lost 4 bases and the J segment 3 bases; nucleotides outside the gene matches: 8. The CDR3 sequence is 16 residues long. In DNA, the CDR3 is TGTGCCAGCAGTTCCAGGACTAGCGAAGCAACAGATACGCAGTATTTT. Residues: CASSSRTSEATDTQYF.

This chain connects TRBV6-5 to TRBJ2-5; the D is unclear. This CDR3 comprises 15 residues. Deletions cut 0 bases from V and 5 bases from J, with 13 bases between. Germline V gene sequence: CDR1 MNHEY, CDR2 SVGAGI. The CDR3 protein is CASSYSGGRWETQYF. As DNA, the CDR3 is TGTGCCAGCAGTTACTCCGGTGGTAGATGGGAGACCCAGTACTTC.

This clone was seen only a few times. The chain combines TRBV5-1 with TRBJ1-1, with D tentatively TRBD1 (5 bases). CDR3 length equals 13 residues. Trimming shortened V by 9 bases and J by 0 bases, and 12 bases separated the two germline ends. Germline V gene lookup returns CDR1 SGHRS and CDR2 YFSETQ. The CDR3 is CATRDSMNTEAFF. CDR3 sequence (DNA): TGCGCCACCCGGGACTCAATGAACACTGAAGCTTTCTTT.

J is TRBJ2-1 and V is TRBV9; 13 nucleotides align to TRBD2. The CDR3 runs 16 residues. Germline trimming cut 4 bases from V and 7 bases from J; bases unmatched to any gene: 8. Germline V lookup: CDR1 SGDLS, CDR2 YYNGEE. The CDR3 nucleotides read TGTGCCAGCAGCCCTACTAGCGGGAGGGCCGTAAATGAGCAGTTCTTC. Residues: CASSPTSGRAVNEQFF.